Following are 4 T cell receptor beta chains from one sample sequenced in a study of T cells in tuberculosis. Profiled with immunoSEQ multiplex PCR; TCRdb holds only in-frame clones, not every one. The table records approximately 28,000 clones, approximately 93% of them present only once. The sample consisted of PBMCs. These receptors were collected from a donor between 10 and 29 years old with latent tuberculosis or without tuberculosis infection.

CDR3 protein: CSVNLFVRTGRETQYF. DNA of the CDR3: TGCAGCGTTAATCTTTTTGTTCGGACAGGGAGAGAGACCCAGTACTTC. The V and J genes are TRBV29-1 and TRBJ2-5; 8 nucleotides line up with TRBD1. The CDR3 length is 16 residues. CDR1 SQVTM and CDR2 ANQGSEA come from the germline V gene. V shed 5 bases, J shed 4 bases, and the junction held 15 bases outside the gene matches.

V and J are TRBV7-2 and TRBJ2-7, with TRBD2 matching over 11 bases. The CDR3 length is 16 residues. Germline V CDR1 and CDR2: SGHTA, FQGNSA. After removal of 5 bases from V and 3 bases from J, the junction contained 9 bases not matched to a gene. The CDR3 sequence: CASSPGAGLADYEQYF. CDR3 DNA: TGTGCCAGCAGCCCAGGGGCGGGACTAGCGGACTACGAGCAGTACTTC.

J is TRBJ2-7 and V is TRBV4-1, with D possibly TRBD1 on 6 matching bases. CDR3 length: 15 amino acids. Germline V gene lookup returns CDR1 MGHRA and CDR2 YSYEKL. Trimming stripped 0 bases from V and 1 base from J, with 10 bases between. The CDR3 region has the DNA TGCGCCAGCAGCCAAGAAGGGACACCTTCCTACGAGCAGTACTTC. Translated, it gives CASSQEGTPSYEQYF.

The V call is TRBV2, the J call TRBJ2-5; unclear D gene. Germline assignment: CDR1 SNHLY and CDR2 FYNNEI. With 5 bases removed from V and 4 bases from J, the gap between germline ends came to 11 bases. The CDR3 runs 13 residues. The CDR3 nucleotides are TGTGCCAGCAGTCGGTCTCAGCGAGAGACCCAGTACTTC. This codes for CASSRSQRETQYF.